This TCR beta chain was sequenced for a study of patients and donors after allogeneic stem cell transplantation (dated by TCRdb to 2020 to 2021). The library was produced with RT-PCR. Instrument on record: NextSeq 550. The public reads were reprocessed in TCRdb via fastp at Q25 and MiXCR, keeping in-frame beta chains. Every entry covers one CDR3 protein and lists the most common genes and DNA from its rows. Here the sample has about 40,000 distinct CDR3 sequences; around a third occur a single time. Jointly, the top ten make up approximately 79% of the sample. The table lists this clonotype with a few counts. Its antigen is not yet known. Base-call qualities are not available, and no considerably larger clone is one nucleotide away. The CDR1 and CDR2 encoded by the germline V gene are MNHEY and SVGEGT. V and J are trimmed by 2 bases and 1 base, and the gene matches miss 6 bases of the junction. Its CDR3 holds 16 amino acids, cysteine through phenylalanine. The only DNA kept is the CDR3, 48 bases in frame from the first base.

This TCR derives from a human donor who was either an allogeneic HSCT recipient or a stem cell or donor lymphocyte infusion donor (not recorded which). It is not recorded whose cells these are; they may come from a transplant donor. The material sequenced was blood, either unsorted or a sorted T cell fraction (not recorded which). The rearranged chain carries TRBV6-2 or TRBV6-3 and TRBJ1-1; TRBD1 lines up with 8 middle nucleotides. The DNA reads as follows: TGTGCCAGCAGTTACCTTACAGGGACAGGGAACACTGAAGCTTTCTTT. Translated, it reads CASSYLTGTGNTEAFF.